The 18 T cell receptor beta chains in this list originate from one sample, sequenced in a study of T cell changes during pregnancy in multiple sclerosis. Measured with immunoSEQ multiplex PCR; TCRdb has only the in-frame clones, and not every one. The data hold 98,000 or so clones, with approximately 95% observed a single time. The source material was peripheral blood, sampled after pregnancy. These receptor sequences come from a female donor with multiple sclerosis, enrolled in a pregnancy study.

The chain is built from TRBV10-2 and TRBJ1-5; D call uncertain. CDR1 WSHSY and CDR2 SAAADI come from the germline V gene. The CDR3 is 14 residues long. V shed 6 bases and J shed 0 bases, with 9 bases lying between them. The CDR3 nucleotides are TGCGCCAGCAGCGACATACGTAGCAATCAGCCCCAGCATTTT. Translated, it gives CASSDIRSNQPQHF.

This clone has only one observation. V and J are TRBV4-3 and TRBJ2-4, with 7 nucleotides matching TRBD1. The V segment lost 0 bases and the J segment 4 bases; nucleotides outside the gene matches: 6. The CDR3 totals 16 residues. The germline V gene has CDR1 LGHNA and CDR2 YSLEER. CDR3 sequence (DNA): TGCGCCAGCAGCCAAGAATATGGCAGGGGGAAAAACATTCAGTACTTC. Protein sequence: CASSQEYGRGKNIQYF.

The chain links TRBV13 to TRBJ2-1; TRBD2 agrees at 7 bases. V lost 8 bases to trimming and J lost 4 bases; unmatched junction nucleotides: 5. The CDR3 consists of 13 residues. Germline CDR1 is PRHDT and CDR2 is FYEKMQ (reference sequence). The CDR3 reads CASETSEYNEQFF. The CDR3 DNA reads as TGTGCCAGCGAAACTAGCGAGTACAATGAGCAGTTCTTC. Looking up the rest from reference TRBV13 and TRBJ2-1 gives the full variable domain: AAGVIQSPRHLIKEKRETATLKCYPIPRHDTVYWYQQGPGQDPQFLISFYEKMQSDKGSIPDRFSAQQFSDYHSELNMSSLELGDSALYFCASETSEYNEQFFGPGTRLTVL.

This clone was seen only once. This chain uses TRBV6-1 with TRBJ2-2; TRBD2 matches at 8 bases. The CDR3 is 15 amino acids. CDR1 is MNHNS, CDR2 SASEGT, per germline. Germline trimming cut 8 bases from V and 4 bases from J; bases unmatched to any gene: 9. CDR3 in amino acids: CASGPIREGTGELFF. CDR3 nucleotides: TGTGCCAGCGGACCTATCCGGGAGGGCACCGGGGAGCTGTTTTTT.

V gene TRBV2 combines with J gene TRBJ1-2, with D perhaps matching TRBD1 (6 bases). V was cut by 6 bases and J by 3 bases, with 14 bases left in between. The CDR3 contains 14 residues. Per germline, CDR1 SNHLY and CDR2 FYNNEI. The CDR3 sequence: CASRGGIRDYGYTF. For the CDR3, the DNA is TGTGCCAGCAGAGGGGGTATTAGGGACTATGGCTACACCTTC.

V is TRBV5-5 and J is TRBJ1-5; D possibly corresponds to TRBD1 (6 bases). Between the trimmed V and J ends, which lost 6 bases and 6 bases, there was a span of 22 bases. CDR3 length equals 16 residues. Germline loops: CDR1 SGHKS, CDR2 YYEKEE (reference sequence). The CDR3 loop is CASNQEGTGQGQPQHF. CDR3 sequence (DNA): TGTGCCAGCAACCAAGAAGGAACAGGGCAAGGTCAGCCCCAGCATTTT.

The V and J genes are TRBV6-1 and TRBJ1-5, with 7 bases fitting TRBD1. This CDR3 region has 18 residues. V was clipped by 2 bases and J by 4 bases; unmatched bases: 14. Germline V gene lookup returns CDR1 MNHNS and CDR2 SASEGT. CDR3 loop: CASSEMRPGGFRNQPQHF. CDR3 bases: TGTGCCAGCAGTGAAATGAGGCCAGGGGGATTTAGGAATCAGCCCCAGCATTTT.

The V gene is TRBV6-1, the J gene TRBJ1-4; tentative D call: TRBD1 (6 bases). Trimming stripped 6 bases from V and 6 bases from J, with 14 bases between. This CDR3 region has 14 residues. Looked up from germline, CDR1 is MNHNS and CDR2 is SASEGT. The CDR3 spells CASRDSGVHEKLFF. CDR3 coding DNA: TGTGCCAGCAGAGATTCAGGGGTTCATGAAAAACTGTTTTTT.

This clone has just one count. This chain connects TRBV11-2 to TRBJ2-7; D is unclear. Germline CDR1 and CDR2: SGHAT and FQNNGV. The CDR3 is 16 residues long. V was cut by 1 base and J by 3 bases, with 16 bases left in between. CDR3: CASSLAVVPTFYEQYF. CDR3 DNA: TGTGCCAGCAGCTTAGCGGTGGTGCCTACCTTCTACGAGCAGTACTTC.

This chain uses TRBV30 with TRBJ2-7; 9 positions agree with TRBD2. Germline V lookup: CDR1 GTSNPN, CDR2 SVGIG (reference sequence). This CDR3 has 13 amino acids. Germline trimming cut 8 bases from V and 7 bases from J; bases unmatched to any gene: 12. DNA for the CDR3: TGTGCCGGGGGGACTAGCTTTCATAGGGAGCAGTACTTC. Its translation is CAGGTSFHREQYF.

The J gene is TRBJ2-1, the V gene TRBV5-4, with D perhaps matching TRBD2 (5 bases). The CDR3 runs to 12 residues. Germline CDR1 and CDR2: SGHNT and YYREEE (reference sequence). The V end was cut by 0 bases, the J end by 10 bases, with 8 bases between. In DNA, the CDR3 is TGTGCCAGCAGCTTGGGGCCGGGGGAGCAGTTCTTC. Encoded protein: CASSLGPGEQFF.

This chain joins TRBV19 and TRBJ2-7, with 12 bases lining up with TRBD2. CDR1 and CDR2 (germline): LNHDA, SQIVND (reference sequence). The CDR3 sequence is 15 residues long. Losses at the gene ends were 5 bases for V and 3 bases for J; bases not matched to a gene: 5. DNA for the CDR3: TGTGCCAGTAGTCCTGGACTAGCGGGGCACTACGAGCAGTACTTC. It translates to CASSPGLAGHYEQYF.

The chain joins TRBV6-1 to TRBJ2-2, with 8 bases lining up with TRBD1. The trim removed 6 bases at V and 4 bases at J, leaving 4 bases unmatched. The CDR3 is 14 residues long. Germline CDR1 is MNHNS and CDR2 is SASEGT. The CDR3 nucleotides are TGTGCCAGCAGCGGACAGGGAGCCACCGGGGAGCTGTTTTTT. Protein product: CASSGQGATGELFF.

This sequence joins TRBV28 and TRBJ1-4; D perhaps matches TRBD1 (5 bases). CDR1 is MDHEN and CDR2 is SYDVKM in the germline V gene. The CDR3 covers 15 residues. Trimming cost V 2 bases and J 4 bases, with 11 bases left between them. CDR3 bases: TGTGCCAGCAGTTTACTAGGGGCTGTTAATGAAAAACTGTTTTTT. Its translation is CASSLLGAVNEKLFF.

This clone appeared a single time. The chain combines TRBV5-4 with TRBJ2-7; 13 bases fit TRBD2. The CDR3 is made up of 18 amino acids. Looked up from germline, CDR1 is SGHNT and CDR2 is YYREEE (reference sequence). The V and J ends lost 4 bases and 3 bases, in that order; junction bases with no gene match: 13. The CDR3 loop is CASSNRIGLAGVSYEQYF. The CDR3 nucleotides read TGTGCCAGCAGCAACCGTATCGGACTAGCGGGAGTAAGCTACGAGCAGTACTTC.

CDR3 residues: CASSDSSYEQYF. CDR3 bases: TGTGCCAGCAGCGATAGCTCCTACGAGCAGTACTTC. V gene TRBV6-5 combines with J gene TRBJ2-7; no firm D call. Germline loops: CDR1 MNHEY, CDR2 SVGAGI. CDR3 length equals 12 residues. Trimming pared 6 bases from V and 0 bases from J, leaving 6 bases between.

The chain uses TRBV28 and TRBJ1-4; D is ambiguous. This CDR3 has 13 residues. Germline assignment: CDR1 MDHEN and CDR2 SYDVKM. V was clipped by 2 bases and J by 3 bases, with 4 bases between them. This chain's CDR3 is CASSLTANEKLFF. DNA of the CDR3: TGTGCCAGCAGTTTAACGGCTAATGAAAAACTGTTTTTT.

The rearrangement links TRBV28 to TRBJ1-1; D call uncertain. Germline V CDR1 and CDR2: MDHEN, SYDVKM. CDR3 size: 15 residues. V lost 3 bases to trimming and J lost 5 bases, with 16 bases between them. CDR3 DNA sequence: TGTGCCAGCAGTTTCCTGACCTCCCGAGCGACTGAAGCTTTCTTT. It specifies CASSFLTSRATEAFF.